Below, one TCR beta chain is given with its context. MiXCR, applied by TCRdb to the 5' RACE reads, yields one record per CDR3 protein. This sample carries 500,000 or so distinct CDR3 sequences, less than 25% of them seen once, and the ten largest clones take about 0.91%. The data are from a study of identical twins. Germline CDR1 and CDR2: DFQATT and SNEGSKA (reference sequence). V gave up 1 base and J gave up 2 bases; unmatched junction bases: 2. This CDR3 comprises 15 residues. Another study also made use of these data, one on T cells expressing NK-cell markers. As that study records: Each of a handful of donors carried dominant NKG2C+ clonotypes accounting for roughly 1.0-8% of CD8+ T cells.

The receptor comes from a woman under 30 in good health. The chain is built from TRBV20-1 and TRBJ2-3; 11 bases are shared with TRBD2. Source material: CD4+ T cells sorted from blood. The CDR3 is CSARGGLAVTDTQYF. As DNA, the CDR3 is TGCAGTGCTAGAGGGGGACTAGCGGTCACAGATACGCAGTATTTT.